These 14 T cell receptor beta chains share one sample of origin, sequenced in a study of T cells in Graves' hyperthyroidism and ophthalmopathy. RNA transcripts provided the source from which TCR beta CDR3 regions were amplified. Using the HTBI primer set, a first-round RT-PCR was run on the TCR CDR3. Via MiXCR, TCRdb re-called the multiplex PCR reads, giving one row per CDR3 protein. The sample carries around 800,000 distinct CDR3 sequences, approximately 40% recorded once. Sequenced material: blood. These receptors were taken from a man between 18 and 29 years old with Graves' hyperthyroidism.

This clonotype was found many times. One end of the junction is discordant with germline, which a read error may explain. V usage is TRBV7-9 and J usage is TRBJ2-7; the D is unclear. CDR3 length: 12 residues. CDR1 is SEHNR, CDR2 FQNEAQ, per germline (reference sequence). CDR3 loop: CASSPATYAQYF. CDR3 bases: TGTGCCAGCAGCCCAGCCACCTACGCGCAGTACTTC.

The rearrangement joins TRBV10-3 to TRBJ1-1, with TRBD1 as a possible D gene (5 bases). CDR3 length: 14 amino acids. Germline loops: CDR1 ENHRY, CDR2 SYGVKD. Trimming removed 3 bases at V and 7 bases at J, with 15 bases between. DNA of the CDR3: TGTGCCATCAGTGAAGGGACTAGCGGGAGTGAAGCTTTCTTT. This sequence encodes CAISEGTSGSEAFF.

This chain joins TRBV6-6 and TRBJ1-1, with 7 bases lining up with TRBD1. Per germline, CDR1 MNHNY and CDR2 SVGAGI (reference sequence). This CDR3 contains 16 residues. V shed 6 bases, J shed 0 bases, and the junction held 10 bases outside the gene matches. The CDR3 here is CASSTGTAVMNTEAFF. For the CDR3, the DNA is TGTGCCAGCAGCACCGGGACAGCTGTCATGAACACTGAAGCTTTCTTT.

The rearrangement uses TRBV2 and TRBJ1-1, with 7 bases fitting TRBD1. V lost 7 bases and J lost 1; bases outside the gene matches: 9. CDR3 size: 15 residues. CDR1 and CDR2 (germline): SNHLY, FYNNEI. The CDR3 protein is CASKEGARGNTEAFF. CDR3 nucleotide sequence: TGTGCCAGCAAGGAGGGGGCGCGGGGGAACACTGAAGCTTTCTTT.

This clonotype was seen more than once but under ten times. V and J are TRBV20-1 and TRBJ1-1, with a weak D call TRBD1 (5 bases). The CDR3 loop spans 15 amino acids. Trimming shortened V by 3 bases and J by 2 bases, and 16 bases separated the two germline ends. CDR1 and CDR2 from the germline V gene are DFQATT and SNEGSKA (reference sequence). The CDR3: CSARVQGSPNTEAFF. The CDR3 DNA reads TGCAGTGCTAGGGTCCAGGGATCCCCAAACACTGAAGCTTTCTTT.

This chain joins TRBV19 and TRBJ1-2; 7 nucleotides line up with TRBD1. Germline V gene lookup returns CDR1 LNHDA and CDR2 SQIVND (reference sequence). CDR3 length: 17 residues. Germline trimming cut 5 bases from V and 4 bases from J; bases unmatched to any gene: 16. CDR3 protein: CASSGTGTALYIYGYTF. The CDR3 DNA is TGTGCCAGTAGTGGCACCGGGACAGCGCTATACATCTATGGCTACACCTTC.

This chain connects TRBV7-2 to TRBJ2-3; D perhaps matches TRBD2 (5 bases). Germline CDR1 is SGHTA and CDR2 is FQGNSA. With 10 bases removed from V and 0 bases from J, the gap between germline ends came to 17 bases. CDR3 length equals 15 residues. The CDR3 region is CATSRAVTSTDTQYF. The CDR3 region has the DNA TGTGCCACAAGCCGAGCGGTTACTAGCACAGATACGCAGTATTTT.

The V and J genes are TRBV10-3 and TRBJ1-2; weak D call: TRBD1 (6 bases). Germline CDR1 and CDR2: ENHRY and SYGVKD. V lost 10 bases, J lost 8 bases, and 23 bases lay in between. The CDR3 consists of 14 residues. CDR3 bases: TGTGCCAGCAGCCAAGGGGGGAGGGTCTACGGCTACACCTTC. It specifies CASSQGGRVYGYTF.

There are many counts of this clonotype. CDR3 amino acids: CASSSGHTEAFF. The CDR3 coding sequence is TGTGCCAGCAGTTCAGGGCACACTGAAGCTTTCTTT. J is TRBJ1-1 and V is TRBV25-1; perhaps TRBD1 as D (5 bases). Between the trimmed V and J ends, which lost 5 bases and 3 bases, there was a span of 7 bases. Looked up from germline, CDR1 is MGHDK and CDR2 is SYGVNS. This CDR3 is 12 amino acids long.

The V and J genes are TRBV20-1 and TRBJ1-5, with D possibly being TRBD1 (6 bases). Trimming took 3 bases from V and 6 from J, leaving 12 bases between them. CDR1 is DFQATT, CDR2 SNEGSKA, per germline (reference sequence). CDR3 length: 13 residues. The CDR3, as DNA: TGCAGTGCTAGCCCGGGGGCCCTTCAGCCCCAGCATTTT. This codes for CSASPGALQPQHF.

Comment on this clonotype: One junction end does not reproduce the germline sequence, and a read error may be involved. The chain links TRBV29-1 to TRBJ1-2; no clear D gene. The CDR3 runs to 14 residues. Germline V gene sequence: CDR1 SQVTM, CDR2 ANQGSEA. CDR3 protein: CSVEKLGGNCGYTF. Here the CDR3 DNA reads TGCAGCGTTGAGAAGCTAGGAGGGAACTGTGGCTACACCTTC.

This clonotype was observed at least ten times. This chain links TRBV15 with TRBJ1-1; TRBD1 agrees at 7 bases. Germline V gene lookup returns CDR1 LNHNV and CDR2 YYDKDF (reference sequence). V trimming: 1 base; J trimming: 1 base; junction bases outside the gene matches: 6. This CDR3 has 16 amino acids. CDR3 in DNA: TGTGCCACCAGCAGAGTAAGGGGACAGCAGAACACTGAAGCTTTCTTT. It yields the protein CATSRVRGQQNTEAFF.

The chain employs TRBV20-1 and TRBJ2-7; D perhaps matches TRBD1 (6 bases). Per the germline V gene, CDR1 is DFQATT and CDR2 is SNEGSKA (reference sequence). V shed 3 bases and J shed 1 base, with 19 bases lying between them. CDR3 length equals 16 residues. The CDR3 sequence is CSASDVRGQPSYEQYF. Written as DNA, the CDR3 is TGCAGTGCTAGCGATGTCCGCGGACAGCCATCCTACGAGCAGTACTTC.

This clonotype appeared a few times. The chain couples TRBV7-9 to TRBJ2-2; D not resolved. The CDR3 is 14 amino acids. Germline V gene data show CDR1 as SEHNR and CDR2 as FQNEAQ (reference sequence). V shed 3 bases and J shed 2 bases, with 7 bases lying between them. CDR3 sequence reads: CASSFPVNTGELFF. The CDR3 DNA reads TGTGCCAGCAGCTTTCCTGTAAACACCGGGGAGCTGTTTTTT. The full variable domain, completed using reference TRBV7-9 and TRBJ2-2, is DTGVSQNPRHKITKRGQNVTFRCDPISEHNRLYWYRQTLGQGPEFLTYFQNEAQLEKSRLLSDRFSAERPKGSFSTLEIQRTEQGDSAMYLCASSFPVNTGELFFGEGSRLTVL.